These 31 T cell receptor beta chains share one sample of origin, sequenced in a study of naive and memory T cell subsets. TCR cDNA received a 3' ligated oligonucleotide that carried a UMI. The SP2 primer and nested alpha and beta constant region primers amplified ligated cDNA in four rounds. Each CDR3 protein gets one entry after TCRdb re-called the 5' RACE reads with MiXCR. The sample has 57,000 or so distinct CDR3 sequences; 5.5% to 8.5% are singletons. Source of these receptors: a male donor in good health.

Only a few counts were recorded for this clonotype. The chain is built from TRBV12-3 or TRBV12-4 and TRBJ1-2, with D hard to call. The CDR3 length is 14 residues. V lost 5 bases and J 3 bases, leaving 13 bases between the germline ends. CDR3 bases: TGTGCCAGCAGTGCCTTAGCAGGATACTATGGCTACACCTTC. Protein: CASSALAGYYGYTF.

This clonotype was seen a handful of times. J is TRBJ2-1 and V is TRBV5-1, with 8 nucleotides matching TRBD1. Trimming cost V 4 bases and J 6 bases; bases outside gene matches: 6. CDR1 is SGHRS and CDR2 is YFSETQ in the germline V gene. This CDR3 contains 14 residues. CDR3 nucleotides: TGCGCCAGCAGCCCGGCCGGGACAGGCAATGAGCAGTTCTTC. Protein product: CASSPAGTGNEQFF.

This clonotype was counted between two and nine times. The chain has TRBV20-1 and TRBJ2-6; D assignment may be TRBD1 or TRBD2 (7 bases each). The V end lost 4 bases, the J end lost 0 bases, and 16 bases lay between the germline ends. The CDR3 sequence is 17 residues long. Germline V gene data show CDR1 as DFQATT and CDR2 as SNEGSKA (reference sequence). CDR3 sequence (DNA): TGCAGTGCTACCCCCAGGGGGGGTCCCTCTGGGGCCAACGTCCTGACTTTC. This translates into CSATPRGGPSGANVLTF.

This rearrangement joins TRBV6-5 to TRBJ2-2; 8 bases match TRBD2. CDR1 is MNHEY, CDR2 SVGAGI, per germline. The CDR3 is made up of 15 amino acids. The V segment lost 5 bases and the J segment 6 bases; nucleotides outside the gene matches: 8. CDR3 sequence (DNA): TGTGCCAGCAGTACCGGGACTAGTCGTCCCGGGGAGCTGTTTTTT. Its protein product is CASSTGTSRPGELFF.

The chain couples TRBV7-9 to TRBJ1-1; no definite D call. Between the trimmed V and J ends, which lost 7 bases and 2 bases, there was a span of 14 bases. The CDR3 consists of 14 residues. Germline V gene data show CDR1 as SEHNR and CDR2 as FQNEAQ (reference sequence). CDR3 region: CASTEDALNTEAFF. The CDR3 bases are TGTGCCAGCACCGAGGACGCGCTCAACACTGAAGCTTTCTTT.

This clonotype was seen a few times. CDR3 in amino acids: CASSFGQGGAFF. In DNA, the CDR3 is TGTGCCAGCAGCTTCGGACAGGGGGGCGCTTTCTTT. V usage is TRBV7-9 and J usage is TRBJ1-1; the match to TRBD1 covers 10 bases. The V gene end was trimmed by 3 bases and the J gene end by 11 bases; junction bases not matched to a gene: 3. The germline V gene has CDR1 SEHNR and CDR2 FQNEAQ (reference sequence). This CDR3 has 12 residues. Based on the CDR3 plus reference TRBV7-9 and TRBJ1-1, the full variable domain is DTGVSQNPRHKITKRGQNVTFRCDPISEHNRLYWYRQTLGQGPEFLTYFQNEAQLEKSRLLSDRFSAERPKGSFSTLEIQRTEQGDSAMYLCASSFGQGGAFFGQGTRLTVV.

This clonotype was seen more than once but under ten times. The chain combines TRBV4-1 with TRBJ2-7, with 13 bases that match TRBD2. Losses at the gene ends were 4 bases for V and 0 bases for J; bases not matched to a gene: 9. CDR3 length equals 18 residues. CDR1 MGHRA and CDR2 YSYEKL come from the germline V gene. For the CDR3, the DNA is TGCGCCAGCAGCCTCGGGACTAGCGGGACCATTAGCTCCTACGAGCAGTACTTC. Translation gives CASSLGTSGTISSYEQYF.

This clonotype occurred many times. The CDR3 sequence: CSGVDGERTQYF. The CDR3 bases are TGCAGCGGGGTGGACGGGGAAAGGACCCAGTACTTC. The genes are TRBV29-1 and TRBJ2-5; possible D gene TRBD2, 5 bases. Germline-derived CDR1 and CDR2 are SQVTM and ANQGSEA. The CDR3 is 12 residues long. V was clipped by 7 bases and J by 7 bases, with 16 bases between them.

This clonotype has more than one count but fewer than ten. The chain recombines TRBV12-3 or TRBV12-4 with TRBJ2-2, with 7 bases fitting TRBD2. The CDR3 length is 13 residues. V was pared by 3 bases and J by 6 bases, with 1 base of the junction left unmatched. The DNA for the CDR3 is TGTGCCAGCAGTTTTGGGGGGGCCGGGGAGCTGTTTTTT. This gives the protein CASSFGGAGELFF.

The chain couples TRBV29-1 to TRBJ2-1, with 16 nucleotides matching TRBD2. Germline-derived CDR1 and CDR2 are SQVTM and ANQGSEA. This CDR3 is 14 amino acids long. V was pared by 6 bases and J by 9 bases, with 5 bases of the junction left unmatched. This CDR3 is CSVGTSGRAIEQFF. In nucleotides, the CDR3 is TGCAGCGTGGGGACTAGCGGGAGGGCGATTGAGCAGTTCTTC.

This clonotype has a handful of counts. This CDR3 reads CASSLDRKETQYF. The CDR3 coding sequence is TGTGCCAGCAGCCTAGACAGAAAAGAGACCCAGTACTTC. The chain uses TRBV7-6 and TRBJ2-5; tentative D call: TRBD1 (5 bases). The CDR3 runs to 13 residues. V was trimmed by 5 bases and J by 3 bases, leaving 10 bases between them. CDR1 and CDR2 (germline): SGHVS, FNYEAQ.

The chain couples TRBV2 to TRBJ2-1, with TRBD1 matching over 9 bases. Germline CDR1 is SNHLY and CDR2 is FYNNEI. J lost 7 bases, V lost 7 bases, and 8 bases had no gene match. The CDR3 sequence is 14 residues long. CDR3 loop: CASTKGQGVNEQFF. CDR3 bases: TGTGCCAGCACTAAGGGACAGGGTGTAAATGAGCAGTTCTTC.

This clonotype showed up just a few times. The V and J genes are TRBV19 and TRBJ1-5; D might be TRBD1 (5 bases). Per germline, CDR1 LNHDA and CDR2 SQIVND (reference sequence). Trimming shortened V by 10 bases and J by 2 bases, and 18 bases separated the two germline ends. This CDR3 region has 15 residues. Here the CDR3 DNA reads TGTGCCACCGCCGGGTGGGGGGGAGGCAATCAGCCCCAGCATTTT. Translating gives CATAGWGGGNQPQHF.

This clonotype was counted many times. The chain is built from TRBV7-6 and TRBJ2-1, with D unresolved. The length of the CDR3 is 15 residues. V was clipped by 1 base and J by 1 base, with 8 bases between them. Germline V gene data show CDR1 as SGHVS and CDR2 as FNYEAQ. The CDR3 sequence is CASSLDGQSYNEQFF. CDR3 DNA sequence: TGTGCCAGCAGCTTAGATGGGCAGTCCTACAATGAGCAGTTCTTC.

This clonotype was found a few times. J is TRBJ2-7 and V is TRBV6-5; TRBD2 aligns across 8 bases. Trimming cost V 2 bases and J 2 bases; bases outside gene matches: 5. The CDR3 sequence is 15 residues long. Germline CDR1 and CDR2: MNHEY and SVGAGI. The CDR3 reads CASSYIGGGPYEQYF. In DNA form, the CDR3 reads TGTGCCAGCAGTTACATCGGCGGGGGGCCCTACGAGCAGTACTTC.

This clonotype showed up just a few times. This chain's CDR3 is CASSLNSYLTDTQYF. The CDR3, as DNA: TGTGCCAGCAGCTTAAACTCGTACCTGACAGATACGCAGTATTTT. The genes are TRBV7-9 and TRBJ2-3, with D uncertain. Germline assignment: CDR1 SEHNR and CDR2 FQNEAQ (reference sequence). The CDR3 loop spans 15 amino acids. Trimming removed 2 bases at V and 3 bases at J, with 12 bases between.

This clonotype was counted between two and nine times. The chain has TRBV5-1 and TRBJ1-4, with 8 positions matching TRBD1. CDR3 size: 16 residues. CDR1 is SGHRS and CDR2 is YFSETQ in the germline V gene. The trim removed 2 bases at V and 8 bases at J, leaving 11 bases unmatched. CDR3 nucleotides: TGCGCCAGCAGCTTATACTCCGGGACAGGAGCGGAAAAACTGTTTTTT. This gives the protein CASSLYSGTGAEKLFF. Full variable domain (outside the CDR3, taken from reference TRBV5-1 and TRBJ1-4): KAGVTQTPRYLIKTRGQQVTLSCSPISGHRSVSWYQQTPGQGLQFLFEYFSETQRNKGNFPGRFSGRQFSNSRSEMNVSTLELGDSALYLCASSLYSGTGAEKLFFGSGTQLSVL.

This clonotype has ten or more counts. The V gene is TRBV5-5, the J gene TRBJ1-5; 10 bases match TRBD1. CDR1 is SGHKS, CDR2 YYEKEE, per germline (reference sequence). Trimming cost V 5 bases and J 6 bases; bases outside gene matches: 8. CDR3 size: 15 residues. The DNA of the CDR3 is TGTGCCAGCAGTGGGGGACAGGGGTCAATTCAGCCCCAGCATTTT. This codes for CASSGGQGSIQPQHF.

This clonotype has a count of ten or more. The chain uses TRBV5-1 and TRBJ2-7, with a possible D match to TRBD1 (5 bases). CDR3 length equals 14 residues. Germline CDR1 and CDR2: SGHRS and YFSETQ. Trimming left V 0 bases short and J 1 base short, with 8 bases between. The CDR3 DNA follows: TGCGCCAGCAGCTTGGATCCAGGGTCCTACGAGCAGTACTTC. It specifies CASSLDPGSYEQYF.

J is TRBJ1-1 and V is TRBV19; D is ambiguous. Between the trimmed V and J ends, which lost 3 bases and 2 bases, there was a span of 13 bases. Germline V gene data show CDR1 as LNHDA and CDR2 as SQIVND (reference sequence). The CDR3 runs 15 residues. This CDR3 reads CASSIGVEFNTEAFF. The CDR3 DNA follows: TGTGCCAGTAGTATCGGGGTCGAATTTAACACTGAAGCTTTCTTT.

This clonotype was detected only a few times. The chain couples TRBV19 to TRBJ1-3; maybe TRBD1 (6 bases). The CDR3 covers 18 residues. The germline V gene has CDR1 LNHDA and CDR2 SQIVND (reference sequence). The V end lost 4 bases, the J end lost 4 bases, and 23 bases lay between the germline ends. CDR3 region: CASSKIFPRGGEGNTIYF. CDR3 nucleotides: TGTGCCAGTAGTAAAATATTTCCCCGAGGGGGTGAAGGAAACACCATATATTTT.

This clonotype was seen ten or more times. This chain links TRBV6-4 with TRBJ2-3; 10 bases line up with TRBD2. Germline CDR1 MRHNA, CDR2 SNTAGT. The CDR3 is 16 residues long. V lost 6 bases, J lost 0 bases, and 6 bases stayed unmatched. As DNA, the CDR3 is TGTGCCAGCAGCCACAGAGCGGGGGGGAGCACAGATACGCAGTATTTT. Translating gives CASSHRAGGSTDTQYF.

A few counts support this clonotype. V gene TRBV5-1 combines with J gene TRBJ2-1; 8 nucleotides line up with TRBD1. V gave up 4 bases and J gave up 6 bases; unmatched junction bases: 12. CDR3 length equals 16 residues. The germline V gene encodes CDR1 SGHRS and CDR2 YFSETQ. CDR3 nucleotides: TGCGCCAGCAGCCTAGCCCCCGGACAGGGCTTCAATGAGCAGTTCTTC. Amino acids: CASSLAPGQGFNEQFF. Variable domain in full (rest from reference TRBV5-1 and TRBJ2-1): KAGVTQTPRYLIKTRGQQVTLSCSPISGHRSVSWYQQTPGQGLQFLFEYFSETQRNKGNFPGRFSGRQFSNSRSEMNVSTLELGDSALYLCASSLAPGQGFNEQFFGPGTRLTVL.

The V and J genes are TRBV4-2 and TRBJ2-2; 13 nucleotides align to TRBD2. Germline lookup yields CDR1 LGHNA and CDR2 YNFKEQ. This CDR3 comprises 17 residues. With 4 bases clipped from V and 3 bases from J, the junction kept 5 bases outside the gene matches. The CDR3 coding sequence is TGTGCCAGCAGCCGAACTAGCGGGGGGGCTTACACCGGGGAGCTGTTTTTT. The encoded protein is CASSRTSGGAYTGELFF.

The table lists this clonotype with many counts. The chain employs TRBV5-1 and TRBJ2-2; TRBD1 aligns across 12 bases. Germline lookup yields CDR1 SGHRS and CDR2 YFSETQ. The J segment lost 5 bases and the V segment lost 4 bases, leaving 12 bases of the junction unmatched. CDR3 length: 18 residues. CDR3 bases: TGCGCCAGCAGCAGAGGGACAGGGGGCCGTCTGTTGACCGGGGAGCTGTTTTTT. Translated: CASSRGTGGRLLTGELFF.

This clonotype was observed a few times. The genes are TRBV20-1 and TRBJ1-5, with 8 bases identical to TRBD1. Germline V CDR1 and CDR2: DFQATT, SNEGSKA (reference sequence). The CDR3 is 14 residues long. The V and J ends lost 5 bases and 7 bases, in that order; junction bases with no gene match: 10. Here the CDR3 reads CSARSRQGNQPQHF. As DNA, the CDR3 is TGCAGTGCTCGATCGCGACAGGGGAACCAGCCCCAGCATTTT.

The CDR3 DNA is TGTGCCAGCTCACCACGAGGGGTTGCCTACGAGCAGTACTTC. Translating it yields CASSPRGVAYEQYF. The chain recombines TRBV18 with TRBJ2-7; D may match TRBD1 or TRBD2 (5 bases each). Germline loops: CDR1 KGHSH, CDR2 LQKENI. Trimming left V 1 base short and J 2 bases short, with 9 bases between. The CDR3 runs to 14 residues.

This clonotype occurred many times. The gene calls are TRBV10-3 and TRBJ1-1; 10 nucleotides align to TRBD1. The CDR3 has 15 amino acids. In germline, CDR1 is ENHRY, CDR2 SYGVKD. V gave up 3 bases and J gave up 3 bases; unmatched junction bases: 4. The chain's CDR3 is CAISDGDRGHTEAFF. The CDR3, as DNA: TGTGCCATCAGTGATGGGGACAGGGGCCACACTGAAGCTTTCTTT.

At least ten counts were recorded for this clonotype. CDR3 nucleotides: TGCAGCGTTGAAACGGACAGGGCGCTGAACACTGAAGCTTTCTTT. This gives the protein CSVETDRALNTEAFF. The chain recombines TRBV29-1 with TRBJ1-1, with 8 bases identical to TRBD1. Unmatched junction bases numbered 5, after V lost 2 bases and J lost 0 bases. Germline assignment: CDR1 SQVTM and CDR2 ANQGSEA. The CDR3 sequence is 15 residues long.

This clonotype was detected ten times or more. The chain joins TRBV7-2 to TRBJ2-1; the D is unclear. The CDR3 loop spans 15 amino acids. CDR1 and CDR2 from the germline V gene are SGHTA and FQGNSA. V dropped 4 bases and J dropped 0 bases, with 10 bases sitting between them. CDR3 residues: CASSSGRSSYNEQFF. The CDR3 DNA reads TGTGCCAGCAGCTCAGGACGAAGCTCCTACAATGAGCAGTTCTTC.

This clonotype was seen many times. This chain uses TRBV20-1 with TRBJ2-5; 7 bases line up with TRBD2. The germline CDR1 and CDR2 sequences are DFQATT and SNEGSKA (reference sequence). J gave up 2 bases and V 3 bases, and 9 bases lay outside the gene matches. The CDR3 length is 15 residues. The CDR3 spells CSARPLAALQETQYF. DNA for the CDR3: TGCAGTGCTAGGCCTCTAGCGGCTCTACAAGAGACCCAGTACTTC.